This is a list of T cell receptor beta chains from one sample in a study of T cell repertoires in cytomegalovirus infection. These receptors' antigens are unknown. TCRdb reprocessed the reads via MiXCR and lists one record per CDR3 protein. In the table there are approximately 340,000 distinct CDR3 sequences, 25% to 35% of which are singletons. This sample comprised cultured PBMCs, obtained from culture after CMV antigen stimulation. The receptors originated from a human donor in good health (CMV status not recorded). Some clones in this sample may be carry-over from other donors' samples. CDR3s include the opening cysteine and the closing phenylalanine or tryptophan. The order of the fields is V gene, J gene, CDR3 length, CDR3 protein.

>TRBV12-3/TRBV12-4|TRBJ1-6|14
CASSLQGWNSPLHF
>TRBV6-5|TRBJ2-1|15
CASSSAGIYQNEQFF
>TRBV3-1|TRBJ2-7|18
CASSQDSTQDRGRNEQYF
>TRBV20-1|TRBJ1-4|13
CSASVGVEEKLFF
>TRBV7-8|TRBJ2-2|13
CASSLTETGELFF
>TRBV12-3/TRBV12-4|TRBJ1-2|13
CASSGTSRYGYTF
>TRBV25-1|TRBJ2-7|13
CASRPPDSYEQYF
>TRBV5-4|TRBJ1-3|16
CASSPGRDGPGNTIYF
>TRBV7-3|TRBJ2-3|15
CASSQSEQGLGTQYF
>TRBV7-8|TRBJ2-5|15
CANSPSAGAQETQYF